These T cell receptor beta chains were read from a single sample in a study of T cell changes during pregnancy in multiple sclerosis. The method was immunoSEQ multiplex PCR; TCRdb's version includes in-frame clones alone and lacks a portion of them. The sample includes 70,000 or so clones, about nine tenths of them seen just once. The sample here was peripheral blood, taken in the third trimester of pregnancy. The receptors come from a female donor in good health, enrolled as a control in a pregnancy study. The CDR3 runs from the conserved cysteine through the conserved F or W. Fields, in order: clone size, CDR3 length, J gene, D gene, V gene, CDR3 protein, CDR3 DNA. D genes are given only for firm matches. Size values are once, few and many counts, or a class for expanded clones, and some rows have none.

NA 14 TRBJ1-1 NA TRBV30 CAWSVGLGSTEAFF TGTGCCTGGAGTGTGGGTCTCGGGAGCACTGAAGCTTTCTTT
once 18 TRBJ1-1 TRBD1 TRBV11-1 CASSGGSRDRAVFGEAFF TGTGCCAGCAGCGGAGGGTCCCGGGACAGGGCTGTTTTCGGTGAAGCTTTCTTT
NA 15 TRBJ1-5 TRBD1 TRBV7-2 CASSSRDSFVQPQHF TGTGCCAGCAGCTCTCGGGACAGTTTCGTTCAGCCCCAGCATTTT
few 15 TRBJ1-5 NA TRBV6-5 CASSGDNTGAQPQHF TGTGCCAGCAGTGGCGACAACACTGGGGCTCAGCCCCAGCATTTT
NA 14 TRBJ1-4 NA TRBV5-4 CASSLPGVGEKLFF TGTGCCAGCAGCCTCCCGGGGGTCGGGGAAAAACTGTTTTTT
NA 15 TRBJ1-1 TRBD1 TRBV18 CASSPGTGGNTEAFF TGTGCCAGCTCACCCGGGACAGGGGGGAACACTGAAGCTTTCTTT
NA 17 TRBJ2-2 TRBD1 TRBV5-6 CASSLLTGGNSAGELFF TGTGCCAGCAGCTTACTGACAGGGGGGAATAGTGCCGGGGAGCTGTTTTTT
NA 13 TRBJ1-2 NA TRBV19 CASSISGDYGYTF TGTGCCAGTAGTATCTCCGGGGACTATGGCTACACCTTC
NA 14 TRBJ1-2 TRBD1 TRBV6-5 CASRTSGGVGGYTF TGTGCCAGCAGGACATCAGGGGGCGTGGGGGGCTACACCTTC
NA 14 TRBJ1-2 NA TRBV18 CASSPREGGYGYTF TGTGCCAGCTCACCACGAGAGGGAGGCTATGGCTACACCTTC
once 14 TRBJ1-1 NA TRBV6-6 CASSYSDRNTEAFF TGTGCCAGCAGTTACTCGGACAGGAACACTGAAGCTTTCTTT
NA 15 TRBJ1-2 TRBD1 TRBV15 CATSPRQGGIGGYTF TGTGCCACCAGCCCACGACAGGGGGGTATTGGTGGCTACACCTTC
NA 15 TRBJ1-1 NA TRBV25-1 CASSEWSRGRTEAFF TGTGCCAGCAGTGAATGGAGCAGGGGAAGAACTGAAGCTTTCTTT
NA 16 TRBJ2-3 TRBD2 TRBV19 CASSSGGGPSTDTQYF TGTGCCAGTAGTAGCGGGGGGGGGCCTAGCACAGATACGCAGTATTTT
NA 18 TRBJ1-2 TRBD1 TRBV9 CASSQGDVRDRVNYGYTF TGTGCCAGCAGCCAGGGTGACGTTCGGGACAGGGTTAACTATGGCTACACCTTC
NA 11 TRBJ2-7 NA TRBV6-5 CASSQGGEQYF TGTGCCAGCAGCCAAGGGGGAGAGCAGTACTTC
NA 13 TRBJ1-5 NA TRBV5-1 CASSLGGDQPQHF TGCGCCAGCAGCCTGGGGGGAGATCAGCCCCAGCATTTT
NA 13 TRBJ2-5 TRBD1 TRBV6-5 CASSDRGPKTQYF TGTGCCAGCAGCGACAGGGGGCCAAAGACCCAGTACTTC
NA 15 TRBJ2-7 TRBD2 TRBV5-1 CASSPAGGRSYEQYF TGCGCCAGCAGCCCAGCGGGGGGGCGGTCATACGAGCAGTACTTC
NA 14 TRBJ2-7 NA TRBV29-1 CSVGTGSPGYEQYF TGCAGCGTTGGTACGGGGAGCCCTGGGTACGAGCAGTACTTC
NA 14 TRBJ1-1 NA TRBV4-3 CASSQDGEGTEAFF TGCGCCAGCAGCCAAGATGGTGAGGGTACTGAAGCTTTCTTT
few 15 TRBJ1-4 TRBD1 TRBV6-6 CASSTPDRGRNALFF TGTGCCAGCAGTACCCCCGACAGGGGACGAAACGCTCTGTTTTTT
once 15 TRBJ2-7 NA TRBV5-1 CASSLVGGAINEQYF TGCGCCAGCAGCTTGGTAGGGGGGGCGATCAACGAGCAGTACTTC
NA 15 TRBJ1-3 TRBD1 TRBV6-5 CASSRTGGKGNTIYF TGTGCCAGCAGTCGCACAGGGGGCAAGGGAAACACCATATATTTT
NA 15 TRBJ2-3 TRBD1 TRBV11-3 CASSSGTAGTDTQYF TGTGCCAGCAGCTCCGGGACAGCTGGCACAGATACGCAGTATTTT
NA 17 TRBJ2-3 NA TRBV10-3 CAISEWGTATSTDTQYF TGTGCCATCAGTGAGTGGGGGACTGCAACTAGCACAGATACGCAGTATTTT
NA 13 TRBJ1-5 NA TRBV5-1 CASSFGGNQPQHF TGCGCCAGCAGCTTCGGGGGAAATCAGCCCCAGCATTTT